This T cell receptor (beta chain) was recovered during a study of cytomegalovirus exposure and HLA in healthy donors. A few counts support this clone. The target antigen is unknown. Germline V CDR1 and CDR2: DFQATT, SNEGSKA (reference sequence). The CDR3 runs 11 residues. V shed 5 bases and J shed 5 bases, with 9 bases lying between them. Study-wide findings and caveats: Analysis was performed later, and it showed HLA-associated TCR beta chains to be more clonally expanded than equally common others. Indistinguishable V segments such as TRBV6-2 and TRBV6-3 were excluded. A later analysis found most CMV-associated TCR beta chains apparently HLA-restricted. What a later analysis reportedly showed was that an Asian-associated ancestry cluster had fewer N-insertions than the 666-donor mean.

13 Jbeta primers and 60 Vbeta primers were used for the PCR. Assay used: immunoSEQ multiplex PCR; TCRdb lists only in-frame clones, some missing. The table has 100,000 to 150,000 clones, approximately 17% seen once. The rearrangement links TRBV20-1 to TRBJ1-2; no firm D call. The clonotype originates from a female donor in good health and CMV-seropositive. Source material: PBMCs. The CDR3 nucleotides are TGCAGTGCTCCTTCGTTATATGGCTACACCTTC. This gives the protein CSAPSLYGYTF.